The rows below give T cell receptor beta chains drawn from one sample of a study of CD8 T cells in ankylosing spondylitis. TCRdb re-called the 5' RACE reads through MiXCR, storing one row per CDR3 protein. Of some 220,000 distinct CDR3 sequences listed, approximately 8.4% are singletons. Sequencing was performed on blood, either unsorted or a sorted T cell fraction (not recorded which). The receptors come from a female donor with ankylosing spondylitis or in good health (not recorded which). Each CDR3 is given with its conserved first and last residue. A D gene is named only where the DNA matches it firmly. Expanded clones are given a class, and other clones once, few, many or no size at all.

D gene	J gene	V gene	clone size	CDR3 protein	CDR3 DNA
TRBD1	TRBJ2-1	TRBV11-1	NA	CASSRTGTGDHSSYNEQFF	TGTGCCAGCAGCCGAACCGGGACAGGGGACCATAGCTCCTACAATGAGCAGTTCTTC
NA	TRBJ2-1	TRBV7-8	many	CASSLGGLMYNEQFF	TGTGCCAGCAGCTTAGGAGGACTAATGTACAATGAGCAGTTCTTC
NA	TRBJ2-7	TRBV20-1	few	CSATSASYEQYF	TGCAGTGCTACTAGCGCCTCCTACGAGCAGTACTTC
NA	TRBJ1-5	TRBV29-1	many	CSGGGGPDQPQHF	TGCAGCGGGGGTGGGGGCCCGGATCAGCCCCAGCATTTT
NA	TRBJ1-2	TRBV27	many	CASSADIYRWNGYTF	TGTGCCAGCAGTGCAGACATATACAGGTGGAATGGCTACACCTTC
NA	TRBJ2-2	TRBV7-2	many	CASSLRDFTGELFF	TGTGCCAGCAGCCTTAGGGACTTCACCGGGGAGCTGTTTTTT
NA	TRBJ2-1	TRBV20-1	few	CRSPRMASNNEQFF	TGCAGATCCCCGAGGATGGCCAGCAACAATGAGCAGTTCTTC
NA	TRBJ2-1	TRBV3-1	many	CASSQGSYNEQFF	TGTGCCAGCAGCCAAGGATCCTACAATGAGCAGTTCTTC
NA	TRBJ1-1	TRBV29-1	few	CSVGPARGNTEAFF	TGCAGCGTTGGTCCGGCCAGGGGGAACACTGAAGCTTTCTTT
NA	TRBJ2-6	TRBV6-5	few	CASSYSHRASGANVLTF	TGTGCCAGCAGTTACTCACACAGGGCTTCGGGGGCCAACGTCCTGACTTTC
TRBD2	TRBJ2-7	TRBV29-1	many	CSVTGLAGLSYEQYF	TGCAGCGTCACGGGACTAGCGGGATTATCCTACGAGCAGTACTTC